The 15 T cell receptor beta chains below were found in one sample sequenced in a study of long-term antiretroviral therapy in people with HIV. Runs used v3.0 of the immunoSEQ assay and were done at survey level. Profiled with immunoSEQ multiplex PCR; TCRdb holds only in-frame clones, not every one. The sample yields around 24,000 clones, over 90% seen once. The input for sequencing was unsorted PBMCs, taken 7.6 years after starting antiretroviral therapy. These receptors all stem from a woman aged 40 to 50 with HIV.

The chain uses TRBV11-3 and TRBJ2-3; D is unclear. This CDR3 is 13 amino acids long. Germline loops: CDR1 SGHNT, CDR2 YENEEA. The germline V and J ends were trimmed by 4 bases and 0 bases, with 5 bases remaining between them. In nucleotides, the CDR3 is TGTGCCAGCAGCTGGGCTAGCACAGATACGCAGTATTTT. Translated: CASSWASTDTQYF.

This clone was detected only a few times. J is TRBJ1-5 and V is TRBV4-1; possible D gene TRBD1, 5 bases. Trimming removed 4 bases at V and 5 bases at J, with 9 bases between. Germline V gene sequence: CDR1 MGHRA, CDR2 YSYEKL. This CDR3 has 13 amino acids. CDR3: CASSRQGHQPQHF. The CDR3 region has the DNA TGCGCCAGCAGCCGGCAGGGACATCAGCCCCAGCATTTT.

This sequence joins TRBV6-5 and TRBJ2-7; 8 bases are shared with TRBD2. Trimming removed 2 bases from V and 6 bases from J; junction bases left unmatched: 12. Germline lookup yields CDR1 MNHEY and CDR2 SVGAGI. This CDR3 spans 16 amino acids. The DNA for the CDR3 is TGTGCCAGCAGTTACGACCCTCGGGGGGGCCCGTCCGAGCAGTACTTC. Translated: CASSYDPRGGPSEQYF.

CDR3 bases: TGTGCCAGCAGCAGACAGGACAGGGGGCTAACCGGGGAGCTGTTTTTT. Translated, it gives CASSRQDRGLTGELFF. V and J are TRBV5-5 and TRBJ2-2, with 11 bases identical to TRBD1. With 4 bases clipped from V and 5 bases from J, the junction kept 7 bases outside the gene matches. The CDR3 totals 16 residues. The germline CDR1 and CDR2 sequences are SGHKS and YYEKEE (reference sequence).

The J gene is TRBJ1-2, the V gene TRBV19; D unclear. With 1 base removed from V and 4 bases from J, the gap between germline ends came to 16 bases. CDR3 length equals 16 residues. Germline loops: CDR1 LNHDA, CDR2 SQIVND (reference sequence). CDR3 nucleotides: TGTGCCAGTAGTATAGGGCGGCAGGCCCTTCTCTATGGCTACACCTTC. Protein: CASSIGRQALLYGYTF.

CDR3 DNA: TGTGCCAGCTCACCACAGCAGGGTTTCGGCTACGAGCAGTACTTC. It codes for CASSPQQGFGYEQYF. The rearrangement links TRBV18 to TRBJ2-7; perhaps TRBD1 as D (5 bases). This CDR3 region has 15 residues. CDR1 and CDR2 from the germline V gene are KGHSH and LQKENI. The V end was cut by 1 base, the J end by 3 bases, with 13 bases between.

The chain links TRBV7-9 to TRBJ1-3; TRBD1 matches 7 bases. V trimming: 2 bases; J trimming: 2 bases; junction bases outside the gene matches: 3. CDR1 is SEHNR, CDR2 FQNEAQ, per germline (reference sequence). This CDR3 is 15 amino acids long. CDR3: CASSLRDSPGNTIYF. CDR3 nucleotide sequence: TGTGCCAGCAGCTTAAGGGACAGTCCTGGAAACACCATATATTTT.

The CDR3 reads CASSLGAGNTEAFF. The CDR3 DNA is TGTGCCAGCAGCTTAGGCGCCGGGAACACTGAAGCTTTCTTT. The chain has TRBV7-9 and TRBJ1-1; D is unclear. The CDR3 covers 14 residues. Germline lookup yields CDR1 SEHNR and CDR2 FQNEAQ (reference sequence). V dropped 1 base and J dropped 1 base, with 7 bases sitting between them.

There are a few counts of this clone. One end of the junction does not line up with germline, which may come from a read error. The CDR3 reads CASSKRGQVRRVF. The CDR3 coding sequence is TGTGCCAGCAGCAAAAGGGGACAGGTGCGTCGGGTCTTT. V and J are TRBV7-9 and TRBJ1-1, with 8 bases aligning to TRBD1. This CDR3 has 13 amino acids. Germline V gene data show CDR1 as SEHNR and CDR2 as FQNEAQ (reference sequence).

The rearrangement joins TRBV7-9 to TRBJ1-2, with unresolved D. Germline values: CDR1 SEHNR, CDR2 FQNEAQ (reference sequence). The CDR3 is 14 amino acids. V was clipped by 1 base and J by 8 bases, with 14 bases between them. This CDR3 reads CASSLDKAGQGYTF. The CDR3 DNA reads as TGTGCCAGCAGCTTAGACAAAGCCGGGCAAGGCTACACCTTC.

The V gene is TRBV6-6, the J gene TRBJ1-2; 12 bases line up with TRBD1. There are 15 residues in the CDR3. V lost 4 bases and J lost 4; bases outside the gene matches: 4. The germline V gene has CDR1 MNHNY and CDR2 SVGAGI (reference sequence). CDR3 protein: CASSSRDRGLYGYTF. In nucleotides, the CDR3 is TGTGCCAGCAGTTCCCGGGACAGGGGGCTCTATGGCTACACCTTC.

A word on this clone: The same CDR3 arises from other DNA sequences in this sample as well. The J gene is TRBJ2-7, the V gene TRBV7-2; 8 positions agree with TRBD1. The CDR3 consists of 13 residues. V trimming: 5 bases; J trimming: 1 base; junction bases outside the gene matches: 1. CDR1 is SGHTA, CDR2 FQGNSA, per germline. CDR3 sequence reads: CASSRTGSYEQYF. The DNA of the CDR3 is TGTGCCAGCAGCCGGACAGGGTCCTACGAGCAGTACTTC.

This chain connects TRBV30 to TRBJ1-2, with D hard to call. The germline V gene has CDR1 GTSNPN and CDR2 SVGIG (reference sequence). The CDR3 contains 14 residues. V lost 0 bases, J lost 2 bases, and 10 bases lay in between. CDR3 sequence reads: CAWSVRLTNYGYTF. DNA of the CDR3: TGTGCCTGGAGTGTACGTCTGACAAACTATGGCTACACCTTC. The full variable domain, in which reference TRBV30 and TRBJ1-2 provide the parts outside the CDR3, is SQTIHQWPATLVQPVGSPLSLECTVEGTSNPNLYWYRQAAGRGLQLLFYSVGIGQISSEVPQNLSASRPQDRQFILSSKKLLLSDSGFYLCAWSVRLTNYGYTFGSGTRLTVV.

The chain is built from TRBV18 and TRBJ2-7, with TRBD1 as a possible D gene (7 bases). The V and J ends lost 0 bases and 7 bases respectively, with 16 bases between them. Per the germline V gene, CDR1 is KGHSH and CDR2 is LQKENI. The CDR3 extends over 15 amino acids. Here the CDR3 DNA reads TGTGCCAGCTCACCACCGGCTGGTCAGGGGGGTGAGCAGTACTTC. Translated: CASSPPAGQGGEQYF.

For the CDR3, the DNA is TGTGCCAGCAGGGGCGGGGGCCAGCCCCAGCATTTT. Encoded protein: CASRGGGQPQHF. The chain joins TRBV6-5 to TRBJ1-5; a weak D match, TRBD1 (6 bases). CDR3 length: 12 residues. Germline V gives CDR1 MNHEY, CDR2 SVGAGI. V dropped 6 bases and J dropped 7 bases, with 10 bases sitting between them.